Listed below are T cell receptor beta chains from one sample, sequenced in a study of metastatic and nonmetastatic thyroid tumors. TCRdb recomputed clones from the PCR reads via MiXCR. Of roughly 22,000 clones in the sample, 36% were seen once. Sequences were obtained from blood. The receptors were gathered from a male donor with papillary thyroid cancer or a benign thyroid nodule (not recorded which). Some clones in this sample may be carry-over from other donors' samples. Both conserved end residues are part of each CDR3. The D gene is left open where the match is weak. Clone size is shown for a subset of rows, as once, few, many or a class of expanded clone.

abundance,d_gene,j_gene,v_gene,CDR3nt,CDR3aa
NA,NA,TRBJ2-7,TRBV18,TGTGCCAGCTCCCTCTCGGCCCCCGGAGGGGGCGAGCAGTACTTC,CASSLSAPGGGEQYF
NA,TRBD1,TRBJ2-7,TRBV27,TGTGCCAGCAGTTTAAAGCCTCCTGGGACAGGGTCCTCCGAGCAGTACTTC,CASSLKPPGTGSSEQYF
NA,NA,TRBJ2-7,TRBV4-1,TGCGCCAGCAGCCACTCAGGGGCGGACTACGAGCAGTACTTC,CASSHSGADYEQYF
NA,TRBD1,TRBJ1-2,TRBV18,TGTGCCAGCTCACGTAACAGGGGGGAGAACTATGGCTACACCTTC,CASSRNRGENYGYTF
NA,TRBD1,TRBJ1-6,TRBV11-3,TGTGCCAGCAGCTTGGGACAGGGGAATTCACCCCTCCACTTT,CASSLGQGNSPLHF
NA,NA,TRBJ2-1,TRBV4-1,TGCGCCAGCAGCCACCGGGGCAATGAGCAGTTCTTC,CASSHRGNEQFF
few,NA,TRBJ1-5,TRBV6-1,TGTGCCAGCAGTGAAGAGGAGGGTCCTCAGCCCCAGCATTTT,CASSEEEGPQPQHF
NA,TRBD1,TRBJ2-7,TRBV20-1,TGCAGTGCAACACCAGGGGGCGAGGCTGACAAGCAGTACTTC,CSATPGGEADKQYF
once,NA,TRBJ2-2,TRBV11-2,TGTGCCAGCAGCGAAGGGGTCAGGGAAAAGGAGGGCACCGGGGAGCTGTTTTTT,CASSEGVREKEGTGELFF
medium-sized,TRBD2,TRBJ2-1,TRBV20-1,TGCAGTGCTAGGCTAGCGGGGTACAATGAGCAGTTCTTC,CSARLAGYNEQFF
medium-sized,TRBD1,TRBJ1-1,TRBV20-1,TGCAGTGCTAGAGATCCGGGACAGGCCCTGAACACTGAAGCTTTCTTT,CSARDPGQALNTEAFF
few,TRBD2,TRBJ2-1,TRBV6-2/TRBV6-3,TGTGCCAGCACCATAGCGGGAGGGAATGAGCAGTTCTTC,CASTIAGGNEQFF
medium-sized,NA,TRBJ2-3,TRBV6-2/TRBV6-3,TGTGCCAGCAGTTACAGCTCGGATACGCAGTATTTT,CASSYSSDTQYF
many,NA,TRBJ2-3,TRBV27,TGTGCCAGCAGTCACCACACAGATACGCAGTATTTT,CASSHHTDTQYF
once,TRBD1,TRBJ1-5,TRBV30,TGTGCCTGGAGCCTCCCGGGGGGACAGGGGGTTAAGCCCCAGCATTTT,CAWSLPGGQGVKPQHF
once,NA,TRBJ1-4,TRBV27,TGTGCCAGCAGTTTATATTACCCGCAGGGGCCCTCAACTAATGAAAAACTGTTTTTT,CASSLYYPQGPSTNEKLFF
medium-sized,TRBD1,TRBJ1-6,TRBV30,TGTGCCTGGAAGCACAGGGGGAATTCACCCCTCCACTTT,CAWKHRGNSPLHF
once,NA,TRBJ1-1,TRBV30,TGTGCCTGGACCCACGGTAGACCTGAAGCTTTCTTT,CAWTHGRPEAFF
few,TRBD1,TRBJ2-7,TRBV12-3/TRBV12-4,TGTGCCAGCAGTTTTTCAGTAGGGGGCCATTCCTACGAGCAGTACTTC,CASSFSVGGHSYEQYF
NA,NA,TRBJ2-1,TRBV9,TGTGCCAGCAGCGTCGAGGGGCAAGCATACAATGAGCAGTTCTTC,CASSVEGQAYNEQFF
NA,TRBD1,TRBJ1-2,TRBV11-2,TGTGCCAGCAGCCTGACAGGGTCTAACTATGGCTACACCTTC,CASSLTGSNYGYTF
NA,NA,TRBJ2-7,TRBV11-3,TGTGCCAGCAGCCATAGTGGGGGGGCCAGACCCTACGAGCAGTACTTC,CASSHSGGARPYEQYF
once,TRBD2,TRBJ2-7,TRBV11-2,TGTGCCAGCAGCTCCTTAGGGACTAGCGGTAAATACTACGAGCAGTACTTC,CASSSLGTSGKYYEQYF
many,NA,TRBJ1-4,TRBV27,TGTGCCAGCAGTTTTAGGATCGGATCTAATGAAAAACTGTTTTTT,CASSFRIGSNEKLFF
NA,NA,TRBJ2-3,TRBV3-1,TGTGCCAGCAGCCAAGATTTTTGGGGGACCGATACGCAGTATTTT,CASSQDFWGTDTQYF
NA,NA,TRBJ2-7,TRBV19,TGTGCCAGTAGTAGGGACCGAGGCGAGCAGTACTTC,CASSRDRGEQYF
NA,TRBD1,TRBJ2-7,TRBV27,TGTGCCAGCAGGACGGGACAGAGCTCCTACGAGCAGTACTTC,CASRTGQSSYEQYF
few,NA,TRBJ2-7,TRBV12-3/TRBV12-4,TGTGCCAGCAGTTTGGTGTTGGTCTCCGAGCAGTACTTC,CASSLVLVSEQYF
NA,NA,TRBJ2-3,TRBV11-1,TGTGCCAGCAGCTTAGTTGGCAGGGGACTCGGGGATACGCAGTATTTT,CASSLVGRGLGDTQYF
many,NA,TRBJ2-7,TRBV7-3,TGTGCCAGCAGCTTAAGCGGAGTCTCCCCCGGGCTGTACTTC,CASSLSGVSPGLYF
once,NA,TRBJ1-5,TRBV18,TGTGCCAGCTCACCTGAGCCCGGGCCCCAGCATTTT,CASSPEPGPQHF
NA,NA,TRBJ2-3,TRBV12-3/TRBV12-4,TGTGCCAGCAGTTTGAGTGGTACAGATACGCAGTATTTT,CASSLSGTDTQYF
many,TRBD2,TRBJ2-3,TRBV28,TGTGCCAGCTCAGACCCCGGGACTAGCGGCACAGATACGCAGTATTTT,CASSDPGTSGTDTQYF
NA,TRBD2,TRBJ2-5,TRBV11-2,TGTGCCAGCAGCTTTGGTCCTAGCGGGGAACAAGAGACCCAGTACTTC,CASSFGPSGEQETQYF
NA,NA,TRBJ2-7,TRBV20-1,TGCAGTGCTAGGGTGGAGGGGGTGGCCTACGAGCAGTACTTC,CSARVEGVAYEQYF
few,NA,TRBJ1-2,TRBV6-2/TRBV6-3,TGTGCCAGCAGGGGACGGCAATATGGCTACACCTTC,CASRGRQYGYTF
NA,NA,TRBJ2-7,TRBV5-1,TGCGCCAGCAGCTTGAGGGGGGTTATAGGGCCTTCCTACGAGCAGTACTTC,CASSLRGVIGPSYEQYF
NA,NA,TRBJ1-4,TRBV11-3,TGTGCCAGCAGCTTAGGTAAAGAAAAACTGTTTTTT,CASSLGKEKLFF
NA,NA,TRBJ1-5,TRBV5-1,TGCGCCAGCAGCTTGGGGGGGGACCGTAGCAATCAGCCCCAGCATTTT,CASSLGGDRSNQPQHF
NA,NA,TRBJ1-3,TRBV11-2,TGTGGCCGCAGACCTCAAGCTCGTGATACCATATATTTT,CGRRPQARDTIYF